Below, 14 T cell receptor beta chains from the same sample are listed, as sequenced in a study of early T cells in non-severe SARS-CoV-2 infection. One entry per CDR3 protein, called by TCRdb with MiXCR from the 5' RACE reads. The repertoire includes more than 50,000 distinct CDR3 sequences, approximately 12% of them detected once, and 2.5% to 3% sits in the top ten. Sequenced material: whole blood, taken at baseline. These receptors all come from an adult who was a healthcare worker with PCR-confirmed SARS-CoV-2 infection or an uninfected control (not recorded which).

This clonotype was observed a few times. The chain couples TRBV7-9 to TRBJ1-2, with D possibly TRBD1 on 6 matching bases. Germline loops: CDR1 SEHNR, CDR2 FQNEAQ (reference sequence). V was cut by 4 bases and J by 0 bases, with 18 bases left in between. The CDR3 has 17 amino acids. CDR3 sequence (DNA): TGTGCCAGCAGCTCACGGACAGTCCTGTTAGCTAACTATGGCTACACCTTC. It translates to CASSSRTVLLANYGYTF.

The sample holds many counts of this clonotype. V is TRBV6-5 and J is TRBJ2-7; D remains unclear. Looked up from germline, CDR1 is MNHEY and CDR2 is SVGAGI. With 0 bases removed from V and 0 bases from J, the gap between germline ends came to 9 bases. The CDR3 is 15 amino acids. This CDR3 is CASSYSSGSSYEQYF. Written as DNA, the CDR3 is TGTGCCAGCAGTTACTCGTCGGGTTCCTCCTACGAGCAGTACTTC.

This clonotype was seen repeatedly, ten times or more. CDR3 region: CASSLDGQGAGQPQHF. The CDR3, as DNA: TGCGCCAGCAGCTTGGATGGACAGGGGGCAGGTCAGCCCCAGCATTTT. This rearrangement joins TRBV5-1 to TRBJ1-5; 11 bases line up with TRBD1. Trimming took 0 bases from V and 6 from J; bases not matched to a gene: 5. This CDR3 is built from 16 residues. Germline CDR1 is SGHRS and CDR2 is YFSETQ.

Within the sample, this clonotype is medium-sized. The rearrangement links TRBV4-3 to TRBJ2-7; the match to TRBD1 covers 12 bases. CDR3 length equals 16 residues. Germline loops: CDR1 LGHNA, CDR2 YSLEER. Trimming took 0 bases from V and 5 from J; bases not matched to a gene: 5. The CDR3 is CASSQEMGQGADEQYF. For the CDR3, the DNA is TGCGCCAGCAGCCAAGAAATGGGACAGGGGGCCGACGAGCAGTACTTC.

This clonotype showed up just a few times. This chain links TRBV9 with TRBJ2-6; 15 positions match TRBD2. CDR1 and CDR2 from the germline V gene are SGDLS and YYNGEE. With V trimmed by 4 bases and J by 3 bases, 5 bases remained unmatched. The CDR3 is 18 amino acids. CDR3 DNA sequence: TGTGCCAGCAGCCCGCCGGGACTAGCGGGAGGTGGGGCCAACGTCCTGACTTTC. Translated: CASSPPGLAGGGANVLTF.

V gene TRBV29-1 combines with J gene TRBJ1-1; maybe TRBD1 (6 bases). The germline CDR1 and CDR2 sequences are SQVTM and ANQGSEA. The CDR3 extends over 10 amino acids. Trimming removed 7 bases from V and 8 bases from J, with 11 bases in between. CDR3 bases: TGCAGCGCTAGACAGGCCGAAGCTTTCTTT. This sequence encodes CSARQAEAFF.

The chain uses TRBV24-1 and TRBJ2-1, with 9 bases fitting TRBD1. This CDR3 spans 16 amino acids. The germline V gene has CDR1 KGHDR and CDR2 SFDVKD. V lost 4 bases to trimming and J lost 3 bases; unmatched junction nucleotides: 6. In nucleotides, the CDR3 is TGTGCCACCAGTGACACTGACAGGGGGGGCTACAATGAGCAGTTCTTC. Translation: CATSDTDRGGYNEQFF.

The sample holds many counts of this clonotype. This chain links TRBV2 with TRBJ2-1; possibly TRBD1 for D (5 bases). The length of the CDR3 is 12 residues. Trimming stripped 7 bases from V and 9 bases from J, with 13 bases between. From germline, CDR1 is SNHLY and CDR2 FYNNEI. The CDR3 loop reads CASMKGAPEQFF. CDR3 DNA sequence: TGTGCCAGCATGAAAGGGGCCCCTGAGCAGTTCTTC.

This clonotype has just a few counts. The rearrangement uses TRBV18 and TRBJ2-7; 8 bases map to TRBD1. The CDR3 extends over 14 amino acids. The germline gives CDR1 KGHSH, CDR2 LQKENI. Trimming cost V 6 bases and J 5 bases; bases outside gene matches: 9. The CDR3 loop is CASSLLDRDHEQYF. The CDR3 bases are TGTGCCAGCTCCCTCCTGGACAGGGACCACGAGCAGTACTTC.

This clonotype was seen a few times. The chain couples TRBV18 to TRBJ1-1, with D unclear. V was pared by 0 bases and J by 1 base, with 15 bases between. The CDR3 is 17 amino acids. Germline lookup yields CDR1 KGHSH and CDR2 LQKENI. CDR3 DNA sequence: TGTGCCAGCTCACCACCGGGATCGAACCTCGGGAACACTGAAGCTTTCTTT. This gives the protein CASSPPGSNLGNTEAFF.

The rearrangement uses TRBV28 and TRBJ2-7; 7 positions match TRBD1. Trimming cost V 6 bases and J 6 bases; bases outside gene matches: 5. Germline CDR1 and CDR2: MDHEN and SYDVKM. This CDR3 has 12 amino acids. The CDR3 DNA reads as TGTGCCAGCAGAGACCACAGGGGCGAGCAGTACTTC. Translation: CASRDHRGEQYF.

The chain joins TRBV20-1 to TRBJ1-4; D remains ambiguous. The V gene lost 1 base and the J gene lost 6 bases, with 6 bases spanning the gap. The CDR3 covers 12 residues. Germline values: CDR1 DFQATT, CDR2 SNEGSKA (reference sequence). CDR3 nucleotide sequence: TGCAGTGCTAGAGGCGTCCATGAAAAACTGTTTTTT. It is translated as CSARGVHEKLFF.

In this sample, this clonotype turned up a few times. V is TRBV20-1 and J is TRBJ2-7; TRBD1 matches 7 bases. V trimming: 3 bases; J trimming: 7 bases; junction bases outside the gene matches: 12. CDR1 and CDR2 (germline): DFQATT, SNEGSKA (reference sequence). This CDR3 is built from 14 residues. CDR3 protein: CSARVDRARGEQYF. DNA of the CDR3: TGCAGTGCTAGGGTTGACAGGGCCCGGGGTGAGCAGTACTTC.

The rearrangement uses TRBV6-6 and TRBJ1-4; D possibly corresponds to TRBD1 (6 bases). The germline V gene encodes CDR1 MNHNY and CDR2 SVGAGI (reference sequence). V was pared by 6 bases and J by 6 bases, with 20 bases between. This CDR3 has 16 residues. For the CDR3, the DNA is TGTGCCAGCAGAGAATGGGGGGCGCTGACTGATGAAAAACTGTTTTTT. Encoded protein: CASREWGALTDEKLFF.